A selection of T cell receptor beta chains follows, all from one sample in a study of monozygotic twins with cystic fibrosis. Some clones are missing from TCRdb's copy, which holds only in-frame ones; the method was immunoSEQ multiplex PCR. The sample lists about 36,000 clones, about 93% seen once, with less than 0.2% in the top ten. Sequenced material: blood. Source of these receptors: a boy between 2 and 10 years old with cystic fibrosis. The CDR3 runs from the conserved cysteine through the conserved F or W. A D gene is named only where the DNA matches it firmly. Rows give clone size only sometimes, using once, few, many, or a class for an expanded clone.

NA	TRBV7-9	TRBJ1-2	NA	TGTGCCAGCAGCTTAACCCAGGATCTTCTTCATGGCTACACCTTC	CASSLTQDLLHGYTF
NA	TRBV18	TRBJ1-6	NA	TGTGCCAGCTCACCAAAGCAGGGAGGTTCACCCCTCCACTTT	CASSPKQGGSPLHF
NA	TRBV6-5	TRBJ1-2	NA	TGTGCCAGCAGTTACTCGAGTCCGGGGAGTAACTATGGCTACACCTTC	CASSYSSPGSNYGYTF
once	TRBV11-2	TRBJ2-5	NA	TGTGCCAGCAGCTTAGCCCTTGCGGGGACCCAGTACTTC	CASSLALAGTQYF
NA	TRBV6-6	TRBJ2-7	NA	TGTGCCAGCAGTTCGACACCAAATCCCTACGAGCAGTACTTC	CASSSTPNPYEQYF
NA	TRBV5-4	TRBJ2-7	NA	TGTGCCAGCAGCCCCCGTACAGGGACCGAGCAGTACTTC	CASSPRTGTEQYF
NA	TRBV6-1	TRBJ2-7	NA	TGTGCCAGCCTGTATGACAGTGGGGTCTCCGAGCAGTACTTC	CASLYDSGVSEQYF
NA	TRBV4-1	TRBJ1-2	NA	TGCGCCAGCAGCCAAGAGTCACAGGGACTCTCGCGATATGGCTACACCTTC	CASSQESQGLSRYGYTF
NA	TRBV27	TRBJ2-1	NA	TGTGCCAGCAGCACGGCCCAATCCTACAATGAGCAGTTCTTC	CASSTAQSYNEQFF
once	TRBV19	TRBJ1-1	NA	TGTGCCAGTACCGACGACCTGAACACTGAAGCTTTCTTT	CASTDDLNTEAFF
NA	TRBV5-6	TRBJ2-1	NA	TGTGCCAGCAGCTTGGCCGGTATCAATGAGCAGTTCTTC	CASSLAGINEQFF
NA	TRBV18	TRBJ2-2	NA	TGTGCCAGCTCGCTGGATCGCACCGGGGAGCTGTTTTTT	CASSLDRTGELFF
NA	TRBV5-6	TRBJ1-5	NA	TGTGCCAGCAGCTTGGAGGGAGGGATTCAGCCCCAGCATTTT	CASSLEGGIQPQHF
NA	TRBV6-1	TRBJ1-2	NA	TGTGCCAGCAGTGATCGGCAGGATAATGGCTACACCTTC	CASSDRQDNGYTF
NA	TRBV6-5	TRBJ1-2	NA	TGTGCCAGCAGTCCCATTGGGGGTCTCTATGGCTACACCTTC	CASSPIGGLYGYTF
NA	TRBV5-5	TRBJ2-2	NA	TGTGCCAGCAGCCCCTACTCAGGCACCGGGGAGCTGTTTTTT	CASSPYSGTGELFF
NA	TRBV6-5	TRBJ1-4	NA	TGTGCCAGCAGTCAACAAGAAGGGAAGGTGTTGTTTTTT	CASSQQEGKVLFF
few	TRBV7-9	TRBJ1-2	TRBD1	TGTGCCAGCAGCTTCCGGGACAGGGGAGGAGGCTACACCTTC	CASSFRDRGGGYTF
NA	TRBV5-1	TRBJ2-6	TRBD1	TGCGCCAGCAGGCCCAGGGGGCCTGGGGCCAACGTCCTGACTTTC	CASRPRGPGANVLTF
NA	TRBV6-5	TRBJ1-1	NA	TGTGCCAGCAGTTACCTCGACAGTCGGGCTGAAGCTTTCTTT	CASSYLDSRAEAFF
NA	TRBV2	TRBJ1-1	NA	TGTGCCAGCAGTGAAGCGGGGGGGCTGAACACTGAAGCTTTCTTT	CASSEAGGLNTEAFF
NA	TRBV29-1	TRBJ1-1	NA	TGCAGCGTTGAAGGCACAGGCCGAAGGTCGGCTGAAGCTTTCTTT	CSVEGTGRRSAEAFF
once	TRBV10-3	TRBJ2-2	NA	TGTGCCATCAGTGAGCTGTTTACGAACACCGGGGAGCTGTTTTTT	CAISELFTNTGELFF
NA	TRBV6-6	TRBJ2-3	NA	TGTGCCAGCAGTTATACTCGCACAGATACGCAGTATTTT	CASSYTRTDTQYF
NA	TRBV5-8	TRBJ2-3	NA	TGTGCCAGCAGCCCCTTAGATACGCAGTATTTT	CASSPLDTQYF
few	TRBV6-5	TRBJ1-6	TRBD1	TGTGCCAGCAGCACGGACAGGGGGCTCGGTTCACCCCTCCACTTT	CASSTDRGLGSPLHF
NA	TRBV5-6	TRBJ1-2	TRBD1	TGTGCCAGCAGCATACCCCGACAGGGGAACTATGGCTACACCTTC	CASSIPRQGNYGYTF
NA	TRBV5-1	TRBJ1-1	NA	TGCGCCAGCAGCTTGGGTGGCAGGGAGAACACTGAAGCTTTCTTT	CASSLGGRENTEAFF
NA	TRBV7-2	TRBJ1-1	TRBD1	TGTGCCAGCAGCTTAGAAGGGGGCAACACTGAAGCTTTCTTT	CASSLEGGNTEAFF
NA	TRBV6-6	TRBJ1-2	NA	TGTGCCAGCAGACGGACGGACGGAGGCTACACCTTC	CASRRTDGGYTF
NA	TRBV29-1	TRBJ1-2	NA	TGCAGCGTTGAGGGTTGCTACACCTTC	CSVEGCYTF
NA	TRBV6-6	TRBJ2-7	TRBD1	TGTGCCAGCAGAAAGACAGGGGAATGGAACGAGCAGTACTTC	CASRKTGEWNEQYF
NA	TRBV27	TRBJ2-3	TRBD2	TGTGCCAGCAGTCTGGGACTAGTCCCTCACACAGATACGCAGTATTTT	CASSLGLVPHTDTQYF
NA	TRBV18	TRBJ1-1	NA	TGTGCCAGCTCACCACCGAGGGAAATGAACACTGAAGCTTTCTTT	CASSPPREMNTEAFF
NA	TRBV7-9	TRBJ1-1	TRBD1	TGTGCCAGCAGCAGACAGGGAGGGAACGGGGGGACTGAAGCTTTCTTT	CASSRQGGNGGTEAFF
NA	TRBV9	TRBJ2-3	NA	TGTGCCAGCAGCGCCGGTGCTAGCACAGATACGCAGTATTTT	CASSAGASTDTQYF
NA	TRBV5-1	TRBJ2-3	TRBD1	TGCGCCAGCAGCTTATCCGGGACAGGGGGCGCGGATACGCAGTATTTT	CASSLSGTGGADTQYF
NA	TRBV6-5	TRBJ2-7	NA	TGTGCCAGCAGTCAGGACGGACCCTACGAGCAGTACTTC	CASSQDGPYEQYF
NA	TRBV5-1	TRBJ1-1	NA	TGCGCCAGCAGCTTTACAGGGACCCACACTGAAGCTTTCTTT	CASSFTGTHTEAFF
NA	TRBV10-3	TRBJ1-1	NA	TGTGCCATCAGTGAGTCGGGGGAGCCTGGGGCTGAAGCTTTCTTT	CAISESGEPGAEAFF
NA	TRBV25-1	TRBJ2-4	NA	TGTGCCAGCAGTGAAGTCGAGTGTCAGTACTTC	CASSEVECQYF
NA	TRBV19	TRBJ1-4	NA	TGTGCCAGTAGTATCTACGGGGTATATGAAAAACTGTTTTTT	CASSIYGVYEKLFF
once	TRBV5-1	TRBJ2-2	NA	TGCGCCAGCAGGAGTTTCACCGGGGAGCTGTTTTTT	CASRSFTGELFF
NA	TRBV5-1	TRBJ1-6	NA	TGCGCCAGCAGCCCGGGACACTATAATTCACCCCTCCACTTT	CASSPGHYNSPLHF
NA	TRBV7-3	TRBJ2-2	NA	TGTGCCAGCAGCTTCGACCCGGGGAACACCGGGGAGCTGTTTTTT	CASSFDPGNTGELFF